This TCR beta chain was sequenced in a study of blood T cell repertoires in COVID-19. Turning to the study itself: Samples came from the United States, Italy and Spain, spanning acute and convalescent COVID-19. The analysed material was cDNA or gDNA that came from T cells, B-cell-depleted T cells, or PBMCs.

This clone is labeled as medium-sized. Per germline, CDR1 MNHEY and CDR2 SVGEGT. Trimming cost V 7 bases and J 9 bases, with 18 bases left between them. The CDR3 is 13 amino acids. In the study's own analysis: Amplifying reference gene primers gave estimates of nucleated cell counts. Clones were sequenced by immunoSEQ multiplex PCR, and TCRdb holds only the in-frame ones, with some missing. That table furnishes V, J and clone size, whereas the DNA furnished D and trimming. Counted here are approximately 100,000 clones, 65% to 90% occurring once; the ten biggest clones make up about 5%. The chain recombines TRBV6-2 or TRBV6-3 with TRBJ1-2, with a tentative D call TRBD1 (6 bases). Sequencing was performed on peripheral blood. This sequence was found in a man between 60 and 70 years old with acute or convalescent COVID-19. This chain's CDR3 is CASNPSGVGSYTF. The CDR3 nucleotides are TGTGCCAGCAACCCCTCAGGGGTCGGGAGCTACACCTTC.